Shown below are 15 T cell receptor beta chains from a single sample sequenced in a study of blood T cell repertoires in COVID-19. Profiled with immunoSEQ multiplex PCR; TCRdb holds only in-frame clones, not every one. Altogether about 180,000 clones are present, more than 65% being singletons, with the ten largest covering roughly 15%. The sequencing input was PBMCs or T cells enriched from blood (not recorded which). Source of these receptors: a man aged 50-60 years who had recovered from COVID-19.

This chain connects TRBV15 to TRBJ1-2, with a weak D call TRBD1 (5 bases). Trimming removed 4 bases from V and 6 bases from J, with 21 bases in between. The CDR3 contains 16 residues. Germline CDR1 LNHNV, CDR2 YYDKDF (reference sequence). The CDR3 sequence is CATSTKIPQGLDGYTF. In DNA form, the CDR3 reads TGTGCCACCAGCACGAAAATACCTCAGGGTCTGGATGGCTACACCTTC.

V and J are TRBV18 and TRBJ2-3; 14 positions agree with TRBD2. The CDR3 has 15 residues. The germline CDR1 and CDR2 sequences are KGHSH and LQKENI. The V segment lost 4 bases and the J segment 5 bases; nucleotides outside the gene matches: 2. In DNA, the CDR3 is TGTGCCAGCTCACGACTAGCGGGGGGGCAAGATACGCAGTATTTT. It translates to CASSRLAGGQDTQYF.

The chain employs TRBV7-2 and TRBJ1-2; 8 nucleotides agree with TRBD1. V gave up 1 base and J gave up 4 bases; unmatched junction bases: 5. CDR1 is SGHTA and CDR2 is FQGNSA in the germline V gene. This CDR3 is 15 amino acids long. The CDR3 region has the DNA TGTGCCAGCAGCTTAGAGGGAGGACAGGGCTATGGCTACACCTTC. Protein product: CASSLEGGQGYGYTF.

This clone was seen once. The chain couples TRBV4-2 to TRBJ2-1; D is perhaps TRBD1 (6 bases). V lost 0 bases to trimming and J lost 0 bases, with 9 bases between them. CDR1 is LGHNA and CDR2 is YNFKEQ in the germline V gene. CDR3 length: 16 residues. CDR3 region: CASSQEGHVSYNEQFF. The CDR3 DNA reads as TGTGCCAGCAGCCAAGAGGGACATGTCTCCTACAATGAGCAGTTCTTC.

The chain has TRBV19 and TRBJ2-2; 7 bases agree with TRBD1. Unmatched junction bases numbered 3, after V lost 2 bases and J lost 6 bases. Germline V gives CDR1 LNHDA, CDR2 SQIVND (reference sequence). The CDR3 loop spans 14 amino acids. For the CDR3, the DNA is TGTGCCAGTAGTATAATACAGGGGTCCGGGGAGCTGTTTTTT. Translation gives CASSIIQGSGELFF. The full variable domain, rest sourced from reference TRBV19 and TRBJ2-2, is DGGITQSPKYLFRKEGQNVTLSCEQNLNHDAMYWYRQDPGQGLRLIYYSQIVNDFQKGDIAEGYSVSREKKESFPLTVTSAQKNPTAFYLCASSIIQGSGELFFGEGSRLTVL.

This chain uses TRBV18 with TRBJ1-2; TRBD1 aligns across 8 bases. This CDR3 spans 14 amino acids. Trimming at V came to 3 bases and at J to 4 bases, leaving 4 bases not matched to a gene. CDR1 and CDR2 from the germline V gene are KGHSH and LQKENI. CDR3: CASSPSQGVYGYTF. CDR3 nucleotides: TGTGCCAGCTCACCCTCACAGGGGGTCTATGGCTACACCTTC.

The chain has TRBV5-4 and TRBJ2-1, with 12 nucleotides matching TRBD2. This CDR3 is 18 amino acids long. Germline V CDR1 and CDR2: SGHNT, YYREEE (reference sequence). Germline trimming cut 4 bases from V and 0 bases from J; bases unmatched to any gene: 8. CDR3 DNA: TGTGCCAGCAGCCGAGGACTAGCGGGGTACAGCTCCTACAATGAGCAGTTCTTC. This translates into CASSRGLAGYSSYNEQFF. Full variable domain (rest looked up from reference TRBV5-4 and TRBJ2-1): ETGVTQSPTHLIKTRGQQVTLRCSSQSGHNTVSWYQQALGQGPQFIFQYYREEENGRGNFPPRFSGLQFPNYSSELNVNALELDDSALYLCASSRGLAGYSSYNEQFFGPGTRLTVL.

The chain has TRBV5-6 and TRBJ1-1, with 7 bases aligning to TRBD1. The CDR3 sequence is 15 residues long. V was pared by 4 bases and J by 2 bases, with 8 bases of the junction left unmatched. Germline CDR1 SGHDT, CDR2 YYEEEE. The CDR3 DNA reads TGTGCCAGCAGCCTCCAAGGGACAGCAAACACTGAAGCTTTCTTT. Translation: CASSLQGTANTEAFF.

This CDR3 reads CASSWDSPSYEQYF. Written as DNA, the CDR3 is TGTGCCAGCAGTTGGGACAGCCCTTCCTACGAGCAGTACTTC. V is TRBV6-2 or TRBV6-3 and J is TRBJ2-7; 7 bases align to TRBD1. Germline CDR1 and CDR2: MNHEY and SVGEGT. The J segment lost 1 base and the V segment lost 4 bases, leaving 4 bases of the junction unmatched. The CDR3 runs 14 residues.

This chain connects TRBV14 to TRBJ1-5; D remains ambiguous. CDR3 length equals 13 residues. The ends were cut back, 4 bases at V and 2 bases at J, with 6 bases in the middle. The germline CDR1 and CDR2 sequences are SGHDN and FVKESK. CDR3 coding DNA: TGTGCCAGCAGCCCCGGTGGCAATCAGCCCCAGCATTTT. This gives the protein CASSPGGNQPQHF.

This clone was counted once. The CDR3 DNA is TGTGCCAGCAGCGGAGGGCTAGTAGAAGAGACCCAGTACTTC. This sequence encodes CASSGGLVEETQYF. The chain has TRBV6-5 and TRBJ2-5, with D perhaps TRBD2 (6 bases). CDR1 and CDR2 (germline): MNHEY, SVGAGI. V gave up 6 bases and J gave up 3 bases, with 14 bases separating them. This CDR3 has 14 residues.

J is TRBJ2-1 and V is TRBV5-1, with TRBD2 matching 11 bases. The V and J ends lost 1 base and 0 bases, in that order; junction bases with no gene match: 12. The CDR3 contains 20 residues. Germline values: CDR1 SGHRS, CDR2 YFSETQ. CDR3 residues: CASSLSPSGGWSSSYNEQFF. The CDR3 DNA follows: TGCGCCAGCAGCTTGTCTCCTAGCGGGGGGTGGAGTAGCTCCTACAATGAGCAGTTCTTC.

V and J are TRBV2 and TRBJ1-2; 9 bases agree with TRBD1. The ends lost 6 bases at V and 5 bases at J; junction bases unmatched: 7. Per the germline V gene, CDR1 is SNHLY and CDR2 is FYNNEI. The CDR3 sequence is 14 residues long. CDR3 nucleotide sequence: TGTGCCAGCAGCACCACAGGGGGCGGATATGGCTACACCTTC. Translating it yields CASSTTGGGYGYTF.

The rearrangement links TRBV5-1 to TRBJ2-7; D not certain. CDR3 length: 15 amino acids. The V end was cut by 0 bases, the J end by 4 bases, with 14 bases between. Germline values: CDR1 SGHRS, CDR2 YFSETQ. The CDR3 spells CASSLGMGTLYEQYF. The CDR3 DNA sequence: TGCGCCAGCAGCTTGGGGATGGGCACACTTTACGAGCAGTACTTC.

V usage is TRBV6-2 or TRBV6-3 and J usage is TRBJ2-7; 8 bases match TRBD1. Germline V gene sequence: CDR1 MNHEY, CDR2 SVGEGT. The CDR3 is 14 amino acids. Germline trimming cut 5 bases from V and 7 bases from J; bases unmatched to any gene: 10. CDR3: CASSRNRGRREQYF. The CDR3 coding sequence is TGTGCCAGCAGTCGGAACAGGGGGAGGCGAGAGCAGTACTTC.